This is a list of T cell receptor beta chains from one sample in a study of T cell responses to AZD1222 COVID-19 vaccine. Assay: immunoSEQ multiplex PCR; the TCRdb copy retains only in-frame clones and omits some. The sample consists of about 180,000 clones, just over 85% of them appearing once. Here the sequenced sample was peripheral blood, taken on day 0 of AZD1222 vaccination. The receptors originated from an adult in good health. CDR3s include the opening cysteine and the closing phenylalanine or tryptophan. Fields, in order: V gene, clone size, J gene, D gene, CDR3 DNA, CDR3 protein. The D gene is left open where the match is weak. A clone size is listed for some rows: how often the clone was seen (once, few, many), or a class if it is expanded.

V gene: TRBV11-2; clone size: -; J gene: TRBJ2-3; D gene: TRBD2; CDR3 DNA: TGTGCCAGCAGACTGGCGGGGACTAGCTCGGCAGATACGCAGTATTTT; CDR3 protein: CASRLAGTSSADTQYF
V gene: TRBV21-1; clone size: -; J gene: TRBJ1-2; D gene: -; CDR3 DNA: TGTGCCAGCAGCAGGAAATATAACTATGGCTACACCTTC; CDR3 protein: CASSRKYNYGYTF
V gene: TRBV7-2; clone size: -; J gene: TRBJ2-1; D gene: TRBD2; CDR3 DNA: TGTGCCAGCAGCTTAGGTCGGGGCGGGGGGCCCCCCGAGCAGTTCTTC; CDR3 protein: CASSLGRGGGPPEQFF
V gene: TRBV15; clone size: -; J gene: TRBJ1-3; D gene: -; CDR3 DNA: TGTGCCACCAGCGGCGGACAGGGAAACACCATATATTTT; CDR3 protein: CATSGGQGNTIYF
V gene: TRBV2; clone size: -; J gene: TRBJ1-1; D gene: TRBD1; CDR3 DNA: TGTGCCAGCAGTAAACAACCTCGACAGGGTGGGACTTTCTTT; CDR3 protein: CASSKQPRQGGTFF
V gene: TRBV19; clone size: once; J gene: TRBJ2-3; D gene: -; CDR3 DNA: TGTGCCAGTAGTATAGGTCTGAGGGATACGCAGTATTTT; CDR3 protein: CASSIGLRDTQYF
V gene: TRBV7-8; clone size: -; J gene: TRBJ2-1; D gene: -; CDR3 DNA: TGTGCCAGCAGCCCGGGAGAGGGGGCCTACAATGAGCAGTTCTTC; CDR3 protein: CASSPGEGAYNEQFF
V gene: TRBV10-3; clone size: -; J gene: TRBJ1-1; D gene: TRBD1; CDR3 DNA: TGTGCCATCCAGGGGGAAAAGAACACTGAAGCTTTCTTT; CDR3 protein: CAIQGEKNTEAFF
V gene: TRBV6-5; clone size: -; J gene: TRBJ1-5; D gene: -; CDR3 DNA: TGTGCCACCACCCGGGGGGGCGGTCAGCCCCAGCATTTT; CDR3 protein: CATTRGGGQPQHF
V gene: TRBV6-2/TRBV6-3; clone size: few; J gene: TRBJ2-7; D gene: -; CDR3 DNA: TGTGCCAGCAGTGGAACCGCGGGACGGCTGTACTTC; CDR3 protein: CASSGTAGRLYF
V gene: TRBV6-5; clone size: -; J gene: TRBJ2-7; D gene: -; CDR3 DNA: TGTGCCAGCAGTTACTCTGTCCAGGGTCAGGGGAAGCAGTACTTC; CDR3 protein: CASSYSVQGQGKQYF
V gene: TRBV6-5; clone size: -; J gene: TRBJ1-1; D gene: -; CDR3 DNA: TGTGCCAGCACTTGGACAGTCCAGAACACTGAAGCTTTCTTT; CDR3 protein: CASTWTVQNTEAFF
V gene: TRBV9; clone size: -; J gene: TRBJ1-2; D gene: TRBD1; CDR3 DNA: TGTGCCAGCAGCGTAGCCCGACAGGGAGGTTCGGGTGGCTACACCTTC; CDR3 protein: CASSVARQGGSGGYTF
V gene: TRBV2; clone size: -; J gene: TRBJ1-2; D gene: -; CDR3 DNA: TGTGCCAGCAGCCCGGCCGGGGGCTACACCTTC; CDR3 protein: CASSPAGGYTF
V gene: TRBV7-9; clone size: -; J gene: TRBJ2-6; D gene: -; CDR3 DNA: TGTGCCAGCAGGTCACCTTCTCCGGGACCCATCTCTGGGGCCAACGTCCTGACTTTC; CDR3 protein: CASRSPSPGPISGANVLTF
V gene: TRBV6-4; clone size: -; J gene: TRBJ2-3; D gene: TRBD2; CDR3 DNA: TGTGCCAGTAGCGGGGGAGAAGCAGATACGCAGTATTTT; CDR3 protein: CASSGGEADTQYF
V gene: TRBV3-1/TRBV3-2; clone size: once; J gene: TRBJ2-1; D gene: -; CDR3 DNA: TGTGCCAGCAGCCAAGGATGGGGGGCCGAATACAATGAGCAGTTCTTC; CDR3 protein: CASSQGWGAEYNEQFF
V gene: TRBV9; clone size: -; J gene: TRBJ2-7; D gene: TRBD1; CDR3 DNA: TGTGCCAGCAGCGTAGCTGGGACAGTACCCTCCTACGAGCAGTACTTC; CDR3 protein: CASSVAGTVPSYEQYF
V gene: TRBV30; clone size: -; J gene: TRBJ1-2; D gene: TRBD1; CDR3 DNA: TGTGCCTGGAGTGCAACAGGGGGCGGTGGCTACACCTTC; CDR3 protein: CAWSATGGGGYTF
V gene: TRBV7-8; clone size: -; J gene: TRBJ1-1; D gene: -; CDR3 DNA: TGTGCCAGCAGCTTAGTTAGGTCTCTGAGGGACACTGAAGCTTTCTTT; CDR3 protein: CASSLVRSLRDTEAFF
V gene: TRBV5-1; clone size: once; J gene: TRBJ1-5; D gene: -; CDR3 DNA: TGCGCCAGCAGCTTGGACGTAGGCCAGCCCCAGCATTTT; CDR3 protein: CASSLDVGQPQHF
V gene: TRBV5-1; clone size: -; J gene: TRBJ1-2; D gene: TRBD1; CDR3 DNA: TGCGCCAGCAGCCCGGGACAGGGTGGCTACACCTTC; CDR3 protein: CASSPGQGGYTF
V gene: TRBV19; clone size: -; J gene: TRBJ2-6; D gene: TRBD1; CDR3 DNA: TGTGCCAGTAACCCTGACAGGGCAGGGGCCAACGTCCTGACTTTC; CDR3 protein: CASNPDRAGANVLTF
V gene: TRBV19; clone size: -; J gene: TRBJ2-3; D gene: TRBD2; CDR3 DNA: TGTGCCAGTAGTTCCTCCGGGAGGCCAGATACGCAGTATTTT; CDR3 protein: CASSSSGRPDTQYF
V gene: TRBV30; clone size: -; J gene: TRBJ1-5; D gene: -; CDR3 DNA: TGTGCCTGGAGTCGGGACCGAGGAGCGGGGCAGCCCCAGCATTTT; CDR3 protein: CAWSRDRGAGQPQHF
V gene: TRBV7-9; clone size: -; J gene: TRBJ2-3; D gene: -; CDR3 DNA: TGTGCCACCTCGACTACAAAGGGATCAGGGAACACAGATACGCAGTATTTT; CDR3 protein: CATSTTKGSGNTDTQYF
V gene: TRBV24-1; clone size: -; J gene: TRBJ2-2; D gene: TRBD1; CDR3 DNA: TGTGCCACCAGTGATTTAGGGACAGGGCGCGGGGAGCTGTTTTTT; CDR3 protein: CATSDLGTGRGELFF
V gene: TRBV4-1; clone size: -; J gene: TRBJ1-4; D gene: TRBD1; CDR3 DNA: TGCGCCAGCAGCCCGCCCCGGACAGGGGCGGGTGAAAAACTGTTTTTT; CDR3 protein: CASSPPRTGAGEKLFF
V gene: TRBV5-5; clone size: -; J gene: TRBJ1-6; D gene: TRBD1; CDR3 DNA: TGTGCCAGCAGCCGGACAGGGGGTTCACCCCTCCACTTT; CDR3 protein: CASSRTGGSPLHF
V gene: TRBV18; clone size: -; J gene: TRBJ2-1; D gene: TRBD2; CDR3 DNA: TGTGCCAGCTCACTAGTTACTAGCGGGGGACACAATGAGCAGTTCTTC; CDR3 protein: CASSLVTSGGHNEQFF
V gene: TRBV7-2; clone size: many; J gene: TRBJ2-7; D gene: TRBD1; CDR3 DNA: TGTGCCAGCAGCTTTTGGCAGGGGGCGCGATGGCAGTACTTC; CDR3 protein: CASSFWQGARWQYF
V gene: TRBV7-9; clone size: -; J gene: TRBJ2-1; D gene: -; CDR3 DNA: TGTGCCAGCAGCCCGGGGAGGGGGGTTTACAATGAGCAGTTCTTC; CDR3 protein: CASSPGRGVYNEQFF
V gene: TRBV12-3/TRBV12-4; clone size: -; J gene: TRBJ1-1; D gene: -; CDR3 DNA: TGTGCCAGCAGTTTATTGGGCAGTGACGAAGCTTTCTTT; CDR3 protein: CASSLLGSDEAFF
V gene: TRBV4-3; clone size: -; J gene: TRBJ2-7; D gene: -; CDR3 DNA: TGCGCCAGCAGCCAAGAAAAAGAGCTGCCCTACGAGCAGTACTTC; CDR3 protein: CASSQEKELPYEQYF
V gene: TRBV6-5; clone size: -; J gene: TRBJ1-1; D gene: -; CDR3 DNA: TGTGCCAGCAGCCTGAGGGGGGGTAACACTGAAGCTTTCTTT; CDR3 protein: CASSLRGGNTEAFF
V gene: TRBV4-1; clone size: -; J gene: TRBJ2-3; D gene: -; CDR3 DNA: TGCGCCAGCAGCCCGCGCACAGATACGCAGTATTTT; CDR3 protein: CASSPRTDTQYF
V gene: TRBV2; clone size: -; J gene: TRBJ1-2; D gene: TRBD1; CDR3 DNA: TGTGCCAGGGACATACAGGGGGCGGCTGGCTACACCTTC; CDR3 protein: CARDIQGAAGYTF
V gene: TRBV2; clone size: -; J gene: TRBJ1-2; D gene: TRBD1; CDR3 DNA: TGTGCCAGCAGTGAAGAGTTGCAGGGGGGTCGCACCTTC; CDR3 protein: CASSEELQGGRTF
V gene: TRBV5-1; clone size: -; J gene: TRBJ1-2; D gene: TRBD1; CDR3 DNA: TGCGCCAGCAGCATACAGGGGGGCTTTGATGGCTACACCTTC; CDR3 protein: CASSIQGGFDGYTF
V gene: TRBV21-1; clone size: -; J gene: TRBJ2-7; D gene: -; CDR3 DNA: TGTGCCAGCAGCCTCAAAGGGGATCAAGGACTTACAAACCCCTACGAGCAGTACTTC; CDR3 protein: CASSLKGDQGLTNPYEQYF